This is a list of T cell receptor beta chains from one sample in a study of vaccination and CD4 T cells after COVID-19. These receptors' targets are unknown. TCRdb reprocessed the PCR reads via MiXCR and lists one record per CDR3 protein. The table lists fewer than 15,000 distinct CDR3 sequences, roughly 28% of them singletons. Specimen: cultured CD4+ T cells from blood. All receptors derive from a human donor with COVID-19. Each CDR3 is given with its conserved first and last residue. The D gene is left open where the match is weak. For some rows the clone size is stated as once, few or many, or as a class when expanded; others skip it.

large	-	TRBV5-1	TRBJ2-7	TGCGCCAGCAGCTTGTTGGGGGACTACGAGCAGTACTTC	CASSLLGDYEQYF
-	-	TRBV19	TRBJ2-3	TGTGCCAGTAGTATAGATTGGCGCATGCCAGATACGCAGTATTTT	CASSIDWRMPDTQYF
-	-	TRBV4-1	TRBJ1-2	TGCGCCAGCAGCCAAGGGGCGGGGGGGCGACGTTATGGCTACACCTTC	CASSQGAGGRRYGYTF
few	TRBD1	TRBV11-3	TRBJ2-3	TGTGCCAGCATGGTGACAGGGAGCACAGATACGCAGTATTTT	CASMVTGSTDTQYF
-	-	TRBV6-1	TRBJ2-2	TGTGCCAGCTCTACACTCCGGGAGCTGTTTTTT	CASSTLRELFF
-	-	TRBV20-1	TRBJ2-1	TGCAGTGCTACGCCGGAGGGGGCTTTCGACAATGAGCAGTTCTTC	CSATPEGAFDNEQFF
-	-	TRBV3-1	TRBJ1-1	TGTGCCAGCAGCACCCGACGGAACCTAGTGGCTGAAGCTTTCTTT	CASSTRRNLVAEAFF
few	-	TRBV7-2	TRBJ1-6	TGTGCCAGCTGTGAGGCCAGCCGGAATTCACCCCTCCACTTT	CASCEASRNSPLHF
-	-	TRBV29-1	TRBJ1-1	TGCAGCGGGACATCAGGTGAAGCTTTCTTT	CSGTSGEAFF
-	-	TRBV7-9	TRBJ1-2	TGTGCCAGCAGCTCGTACCAGGGTGATGACTATGGCTACACCTTC	CASSSYQGDDYGYTF
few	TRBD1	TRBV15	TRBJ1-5	TGTGCCACCAGCAGAGATAGAGGGGGCGAGTATCAGCCCCAGCATTTT	CATSRDRGGEYQPQHF
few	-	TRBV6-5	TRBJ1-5	TGTGCCAGCAGTTACTCGACGTCAGGGAATCAGCCCCAGCATTTT	CASSYSTSGNQPQHF
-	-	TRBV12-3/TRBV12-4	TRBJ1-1	TGTGCCAGCAGTGCAGGGTCATGGATGAAGACGGAGACTGAAGCTTTCTTT	CASSAGSWMKTETEAFF
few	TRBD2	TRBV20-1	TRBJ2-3	TGCAGTGCCATTAGCGGGTCACCCACAGATACGCAGTATTTT	CSAISGSPTDTQYF
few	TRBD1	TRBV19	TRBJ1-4	TGTGCCAGTAGTGACAGGGCAGAGGATGAAAAACTGTTTTTT	CASSDRAEDEKLFF
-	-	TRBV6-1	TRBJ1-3	TGTGCCAGCAGAGACAGTGGAAACACCATATATTTT	CASRDSGNTIYF
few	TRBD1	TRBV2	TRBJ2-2	TGTGCCAGCAACGACAGGGAAGGGACCGGGGAGCTGTTTTTT	CASNDREGTGELFF
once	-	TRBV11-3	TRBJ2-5	TGTGCCAGCAGCTTAGGGACCAGCCAAGAGACCCAGTACTTC	CASSLGTSQETQYF
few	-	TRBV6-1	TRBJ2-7	TGTGCCAGCAGGGGATTGGTAAGCGAGCAGTACTTC	CASRGLVSEQYF
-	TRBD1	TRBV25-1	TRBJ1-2	TGTGCCAGCAGTGAACCCGGACAGGGGTTTTATGGCTACACCTTC	CASSEPGQGFYGYTF
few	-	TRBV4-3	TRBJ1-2	TGCGCCAGCAGCCAAGACACAGGTGACTTGAGCTACACCTTC	CASSQDTGDLSYTF
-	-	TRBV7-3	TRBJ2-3	TGTGCCAGCAGCGGCGACGGAGATACGCAGTATTTT	CASSGDGDTQYF
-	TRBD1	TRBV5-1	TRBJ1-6	TGCGCCAGCAGCTTGAAAACAGGGGGCCTTGGTTCACCCCTCCACTTT	CASSLKTGGLGSPLHF
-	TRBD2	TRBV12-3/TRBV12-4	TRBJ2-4	TGTGCCAGCAGTTTAGGGGTAGCGGGGGGACCGTACTTC	CASSLGVAGGPYF
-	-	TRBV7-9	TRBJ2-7	TGTGCCAGCAGACTCGGGAGCTATGACTACGAGCAGTACTTC	CASRLGSYDYEQYF
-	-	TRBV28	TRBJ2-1	TGTGCCAGCACTTCGGGGACGGTGACCTACAATGAGCAGTTCTTC	CASTSGTVTYNEQFF
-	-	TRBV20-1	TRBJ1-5	TGCAGTGCTAGTAGGGACAACTATAGCAATCAGCCCCAGCATTTT	CSASRDNYSNQPQHF
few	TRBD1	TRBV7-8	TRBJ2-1	TGTGCCAGCAGCTTAGTAAGTTGGACAGGGAACAATGAGCAGTTCTTC	CASSLVSWTGNNEQFF